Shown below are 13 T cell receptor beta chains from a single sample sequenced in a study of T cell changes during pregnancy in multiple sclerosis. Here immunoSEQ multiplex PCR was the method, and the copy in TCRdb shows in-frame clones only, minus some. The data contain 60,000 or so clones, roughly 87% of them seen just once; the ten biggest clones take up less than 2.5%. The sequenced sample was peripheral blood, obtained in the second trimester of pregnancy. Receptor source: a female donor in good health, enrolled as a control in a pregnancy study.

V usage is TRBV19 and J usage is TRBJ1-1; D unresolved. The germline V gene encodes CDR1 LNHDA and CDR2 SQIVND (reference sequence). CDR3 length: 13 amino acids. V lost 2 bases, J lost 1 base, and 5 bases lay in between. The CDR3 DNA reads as TGTGCCAGTAGTATATCGGGGAACACTGAAGCTTTCTTT. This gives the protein CASSISGNTEAFF.

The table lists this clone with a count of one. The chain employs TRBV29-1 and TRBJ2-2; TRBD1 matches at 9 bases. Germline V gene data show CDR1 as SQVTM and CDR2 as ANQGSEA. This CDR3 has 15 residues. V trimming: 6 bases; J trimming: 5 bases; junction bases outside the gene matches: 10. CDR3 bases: TGCAGCGTAAAGGGGGGACAGGGAGAAACCGGGGAGCTGTTTTTT. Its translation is CSVKGGQGETGELFF.

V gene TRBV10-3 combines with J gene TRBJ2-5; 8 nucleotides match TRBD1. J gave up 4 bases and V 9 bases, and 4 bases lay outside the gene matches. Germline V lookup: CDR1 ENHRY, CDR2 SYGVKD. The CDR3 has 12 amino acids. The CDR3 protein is CAISDRAETQYF. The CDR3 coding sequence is TGTGCCATATCGGACAGGGCAGAGACCCAGTACTTC.

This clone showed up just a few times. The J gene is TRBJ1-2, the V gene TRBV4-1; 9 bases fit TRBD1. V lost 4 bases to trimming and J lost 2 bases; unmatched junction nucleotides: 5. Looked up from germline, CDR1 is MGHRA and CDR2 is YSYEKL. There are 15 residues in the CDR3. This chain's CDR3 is CASSPGQGTNYGYTF. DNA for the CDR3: TGCGCCAGCAGCCCAGGACAGGGGACGAACTATGGCTACACCTTC.

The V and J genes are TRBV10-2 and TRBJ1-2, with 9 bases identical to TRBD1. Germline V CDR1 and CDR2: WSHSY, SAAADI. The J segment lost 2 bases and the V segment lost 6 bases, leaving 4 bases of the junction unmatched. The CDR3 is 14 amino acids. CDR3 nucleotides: TGCGCCAGCAGACCGACAGGGGGGAACTATGGCTACACCTTC. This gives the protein CASRPTGGNYGYTF.

CDR3 region: CATQGGLADQETQYF. CDR3 DNA sequence: TGTGCCACCCAAGGGGGACTAGCGGACCAAGAGACCCAGTACTTC. The chain carries TRBV7-9 and TRBJ2-5; 11 bases align to TRBD2. There are 15 residues in the CDR3. Looked up from germline, CDR1 is SEHNR and CDR2 is FQNEAQ (reference sequence). V dropped 10 bases and J dropped 0; count of bases not matched to a gene: 7.

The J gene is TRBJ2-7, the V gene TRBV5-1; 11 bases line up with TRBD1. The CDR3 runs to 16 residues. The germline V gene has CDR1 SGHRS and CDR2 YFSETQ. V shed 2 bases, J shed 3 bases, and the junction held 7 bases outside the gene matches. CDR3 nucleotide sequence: TGCGCCAGCAGCTTAGCTCCGGGACAGGGGGGCTACGAGCAGTACTTC. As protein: CASSLAPGQGGYEQYF. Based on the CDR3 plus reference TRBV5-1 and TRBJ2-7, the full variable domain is KAGVTQTPRYLIKTRGQQVTLSCSPISGHRSVSWYQQTPGQGLQFLFEYFSETQRNKGNFPGRFSGRQFSNSRSEMNVSTLELGDSALYLCASSLAPGQGGYEQYFGPGTRLTVT.

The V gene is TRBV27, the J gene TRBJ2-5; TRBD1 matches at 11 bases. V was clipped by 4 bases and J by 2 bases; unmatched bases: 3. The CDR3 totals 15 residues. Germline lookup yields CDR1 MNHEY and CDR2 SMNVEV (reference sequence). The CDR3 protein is CASSSGQGGQETQYF. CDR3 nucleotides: TGTGCCAGCAGTTCGGGACAGGGGGGTCAAGAGACCCAGTACTTC.

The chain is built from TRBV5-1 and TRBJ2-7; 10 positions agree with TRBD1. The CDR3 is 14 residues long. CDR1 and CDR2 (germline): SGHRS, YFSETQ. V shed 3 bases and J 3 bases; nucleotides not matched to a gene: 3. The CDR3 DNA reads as TGCGCCAGCAGCTCCGGGACAGGGGTCTACGAGCAGTACTTC. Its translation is CASSSGTGVYEQYF.

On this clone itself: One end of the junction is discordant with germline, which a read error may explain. CDR3 sequence: CASSPGQGTYEQYF. CDR3 sequence (DNA): TGTGCTAGCAGCCCGGGACAGGGGACCTACGAGCAGTACTTC. This chain links TRBV7-7 with TRBJ2-7; TRBD1 agrees at 10 bases. In germline, CDR1 is SSHAT, CDR2 FNYEAQ (reference sequence). The CDR3 covers 14 residues.

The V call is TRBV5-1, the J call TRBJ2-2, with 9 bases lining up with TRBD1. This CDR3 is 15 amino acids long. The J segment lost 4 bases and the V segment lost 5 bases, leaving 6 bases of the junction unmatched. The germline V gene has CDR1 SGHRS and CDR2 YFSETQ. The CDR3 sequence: CASSDSDRGTGELFF. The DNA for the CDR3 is TGCGCCAGCAGTGATTCGGACAGGGGCACCGGGGAGCTGTTTTTT.

This CDR3 reads CASSLGASGNTIYF. As DNA, the CDR3 is TGTGCCAGCAGCTTAGGAGCCTCTGGAAACACCATATATTTT. The rearrangement joins TRBV7-8 to TRBJ1-3; D is unclear. V lost 1 base and J lost 0, with 4 bases in between. Germline V gene data show CDR1 as SGHVS and CDR2 as FQNEAQ. This CDR3 contains 14 residues.

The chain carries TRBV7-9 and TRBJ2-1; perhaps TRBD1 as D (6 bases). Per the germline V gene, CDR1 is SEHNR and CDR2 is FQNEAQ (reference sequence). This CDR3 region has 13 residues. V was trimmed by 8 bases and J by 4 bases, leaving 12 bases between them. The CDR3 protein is CASDRLKYNEQFF. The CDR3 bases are TGTGCCAGCGACAGGCTAAAGTACAATGAGCAGTTCTTC.